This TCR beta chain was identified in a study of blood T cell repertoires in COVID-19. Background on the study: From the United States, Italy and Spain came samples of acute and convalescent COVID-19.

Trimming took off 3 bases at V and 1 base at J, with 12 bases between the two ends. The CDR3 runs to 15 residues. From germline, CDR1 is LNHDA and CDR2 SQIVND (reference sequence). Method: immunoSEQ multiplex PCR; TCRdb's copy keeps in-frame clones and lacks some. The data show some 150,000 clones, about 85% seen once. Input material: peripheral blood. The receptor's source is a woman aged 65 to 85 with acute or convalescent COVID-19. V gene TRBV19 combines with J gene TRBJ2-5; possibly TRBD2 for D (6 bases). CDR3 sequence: CASSIGRGPQETQYF. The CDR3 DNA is TGTGCCAGTAGTATTGGGCGGGGACCCCAAGAGACCCAGTACTTC.